This T cell receptor (beta chain) was identified in a study of cytomegalovirus exposure and HLA in healthy donors. The study, taken as a whole, reports: Accurate prediction of HLA-A and HLA-B alleles (for most subjects) was reportedly achieved from TCR beta sequences.

In the PCR, 60 Vbeta and 13 Jbeta primers were used. Method: immunoSEQ multiplex PCR; TCRdb's copy keeps in-frame clones and lacks some. Among about 190,000 clones, 65% to 80% were seen once, and the ten largest hold 4.5% to 5.5%. Per the germline V gene, CDR1 is SGDLS and CDR2 is YYNGEE. CDR3 length: 15 amino acids. With regard to this clone: Its antigen is unknown.

The material sequenced was PBMCs. The V gene is TRBV9, the J gene TRBJ2-1, with unresolved D. The origin of this receptor is a young man in good health and CMV-seropositive. The CDR3 loop reads CATSRAGSSYNEQFF. The CDR3 DNA reads as TGTGCGACGAGTCGAGCAGGAAGCTCCTACAATGAGCAGTTCTTC.